Shown below are 20 T cell receptor beta chains from a single sample sequenced in a study of human T cells and chemical hapten exposure. TCRdb analysed the RACE reads with MiXCR anew, one entry per CDR3 protein. The sample lists around 92,000 distinct CDR3 sequences, more than 10% seen once, with approximately 3.4% in the top ten. Time point indicated: pre-sensitization, week 0. Indicated treatment: therapeutic diphenylcyclopropenone sensitization with weekly scalp DPC. Sequenced here: whole blood, sampled in connection with sensitization to the hapten diphenylcyclopropenone (DPC). The receptors here all came from a woman in her sixties with alopecia areata. Some clones in this sample may be carry-over from other donors' samples.

The chain combines TRBV30 with TRBJ2-2, with D tentatively TRBD2 (7 bases). V lost 0 bases, J lost 12 bases, and 11 bases lay in between. CDR3 length: 12 amino acids. The V gene's germline CDR1 is GTSNPN and CDR2 SVGIG (reference sequence). The CDR3 DNA sequence: TGTGCCTGGAGTGTCGTGCGGGGGCAGCTGTTTTTT. Translation: CAWSVVRGQLFF.

In its sample, this clonotype was seen many times. V gene TRBV6-6 combines with J gene TRBJ1-1, with D unclear. V lost 7 bases, J lost 7 bases, and 13 bases lay in between. The CDR3 is 12 residues long. Germline V gene sequence: CDR1 MNHNY, CDR2 SVGAGI (reference sequence). CDR3 protein: CASISLESEAFF. CDR3 sequence (DNA): TGTGCCAGCATCTCGCTCGAAAGTGAAGCTTTCTTT.

The sample holds a few counts of this clonotype. The rearrangement joins TRBV5-4 to TRBJ2-5; 10 bases line up with TRBD2. Trimming removed 2 bases from V and 5 bases from J; junction bases left unmatched: 6. Germline V lookup: CDR1 SGHNT, CDR2 YYREEE (reference sequence). This CDR3 spans 15 amino acids. The CDR3 nucleotides are TGTGCCAGCAGCTTTCCTAGCGGGGGAGGGGAGACCCAGTACTTC. It encodes CASSFPSGGGETQYF.

This clonotype has a count of ten or more. The chain couples TRBV19 to TRBJ2-2, with 11 nucleotides matching TRBD2. The CDR3 consists of 20 residues. The germline V gene encodes CDR1 LNHDA and CDR2 SQIVND (reference sequence). Losses at the gene ends were 3 bases for V and 3 bases for J; bases not matched to a gene: 15. The CDR3 coding sequence is TGTGCCAGTAGTATCAGCTATTGGGGTAGCGGGGGGGCCGACACCGGGGAGCTGTTTTTT. Protein sequence: CASSISYWGSGGADTGELFF.

This clonotype has at least ten counts. This chain links TRBV14 with TRBJ1-2, with 7 bases fitting TRBD1. CDR1 is SGHDN and CDR2 is FVKESK in the germline V gene. Trimming at V came to 0 bases and at J to 11 bases, leaving 9 bases not matched to a gene. The CDR3 has 14 residues. CDR3 in amino acids: CASSQDEGARRYTF. CDR3 bases: TGTGCCAGCAGCCAAGACGAGGGGGCGCGGCGTTACACCTTC.

This clonotype came up many times. V usage is TRBV7-9 and J usage is TRBJ2-7; no definite D call. Per the germline V gene, CDR1 is SEHNR and CDR2 is FQNEAQ (reference sequence). The CDR3 covers 14 residues. V lost 4 bases to trimming and J lost 5 bases, with 15 bases between them. The CDR3 loop reads CASSYPGRADEQYF. In DNA form, the CDR3 reads TGTGCCAGCAGCTACCCCGGTAGAGCCGACGAGCAGTACTTC.

This clonotype was counted only a few times. This rearrangement joins TRBV20-1 to TRBJ2-3, with 7 positions matching TRBD2. CDR1 is DFQATT, CDR2 SNEGSKA, per germline (reference sequence). The junction had 7 bases not matched to a gene; V was cut back by 4 bases and J by 3 bases. The length of the CDR3 is 14 residues. The CDR3 reads CSATTSRRTDTQYF. The CDR3 DNA reads TGCAGTGCTACGACTAGCCGAAGGACAGATACGCAGTATTTT.

The chain is built from TRBV19 and TRBJ2-2; 9 bases map to TRBD2. V gave up 3 bases and J gave up 3 bases; unmatched junction bases: 5. CDR1 is LNHDA, CDR2 SQIVND, per germline (reference sequence). This CDR3 region has 16 residues. The CDR3 nucleotides read TGTGCCAGTAGTATCCCCAGCGGGAGGCACACCGGGGAGCTGTTTTTT. It yields the protein CASSIPSGRHTGELFF.

This clonotype appeared a few times. This chain connects TRBV6-2 or TRBV6-3 to TRBJ2-1; 15 positions agree with TRBD2. Germline CDR1 and CDR2: MNHEY and SVGEGT. The CDR3 loop spans 16 amino acids. V lost 6 bases and J lost 5; bases outside the gene matches: 5. The CDR3 is CASSRGLAGGHNEQFF. The CDR3 DNA is TGTGCCAGCAGCCGGGGACTAGCGGGGGGCCACAATGAGCAGTTCTTC.

This clonotype came up many times. The chain has TRBV27 and TRBJ2-2; D not certain. V was cut by 1 base and J by 0 bases, with 9 bases left in between. The CDR3 covers 16 residues. Germline CDR1 is MNHEY and CDR2 is SMNVEV (reference sequence). The chain's CDR3 is CASSLFAPTNTGELFF. The CDR3 DNA reads as TGTGCCAGCAGTTTATTCGCCCCGACGAACACCGGGGAGCTGTTTTTT.

This clonotype was counted ten times or more. The chain couples TRBV12-3 or TRBV12-4 to TRBJ1-2; 10 nucleotides line up with TRBD1. V lost 6 bases to trimming and J lost 4 bases; unmatched junction nucleotides: 8. The CDR3 is 15 amino acids. The CDR3 nucleotides read TGTGCCAGCAGCAGACAGGGGGCGGGCGGCTATGGCTACACCTTC. Translation gives CASSRQGAGGYGYTF.

As for this clonotype: Possible read error: a much larger clone is one base away. V is TRBV7-2 and J is TRBJ2-3; no firm D call. This CDR3 has 12 amino acids. The V end lost 4 bases, the J end lost 2 bases, and 4 bases lay between the germline ends. Germline loops: CDR1 SGHTA, CDR2 FQGNSA. The CDR3 sequence is CASSSHTDTQYF. Written as DNA, the CDR3 is TGTGCCAGCAGCTCCCACACAGATACGCAGTATTTT.

The chain combines TRBV7-9 with TRBJ2-3; D possibly uses TRBD1 or TRBD2 (5 bases each). Trimming shortened V by 5 bases and J by 0 bases, and 12 bases separated the two germline ends. Germline V gives CDR1 SEHNR, CDR2 FQNEAQ (reference sequence). The CDR3 has 15 residues. The CDR3 bases are TGTGCCAGCAGCCCTTGGGACCGAAGCACAGATACGCAGTATTTT. The encoded protein is CASSPWDRSTDTQYF.

This clonotype was seen only a few times. The rearrangement joins TRBV3-1 to TRBJ2-7; TRBD1 aligns across 10 bases. Trimming took 6 bases from V and 3 from J; bases not matched to a gene: 5. CDR1 and CDR2 from the germline V gene are LGHDT and YNNKEL (reference sequence). This CDR3 comprises 14 residues. The CDR3 here is CASRTTGGNYEQYF. The CDR3 DNA follows: TGTGCCAGCAGAACGACAGGGGGCAACTACGAGCAGTACTTC.

This chain connects TRBV28 to TRBJ2-4, with D perhaps matching TRBD2 (7 bases). This CDR3 has 15 amino acids. Germline CDR1 reads MDHEN; CDR2 reads SYDVKM. Trimming removed 6 bases at V and 7 bases at J, with 19 bases between. In DNA, the CDR3 is TGTGCCAGCAGGGGGGGCGGCGGGGGATCGAACATTCAGTACTTC. It codes for CASRGGGGGSNIQYF.

This clonotype appeared many times. The chain links TRBV30 to TRBJ1-6, with D perhaps matching TRBD1 (5 bases). The length of the CDR3 is 12 residues. Trimming took 7 bases from V and 5 from J, leaving 9 bases between them. Germline assignment: CDR1 GTSNPN and CDR2 SVGIG (reference sequence). The CDR3: CALGLNNSPLHF. CDR3 DNA: TGTGCCTTGGGACTCAATAATTCACCCCTCCACTTT.

The chain recombines TRBV27 with TRBJ1-2; a possible D gene is TRBD1 (5 bases). Between the trimmed V and J ends, which lost 7 bases and 8 bases, there was a span of 26 bases. CDR1 and CDR2 from the germline V gene are MNHEY and SMNVEV (reference sequence). The CDR3 spans 16 residues. Here the CDR3 DNA reads TGTGCCAGCACCCCCGGGACCGCCCGGAGTCTTGGCGGCTACACCTTC. Its protein product is CASTPGTARSLGGYTF.

This clonotype was observed many times. The rearrangement links TRBV7-6 to TRBJ2-2; the D call may be TRBD1 or TRBD2 (5 bases each). Trimming left V 2 bases short and J 4 bases short, with 14 bases between. Germline V gives CDR1 SGHVS, CDR2 FNYEAQ. The CDR3 sequence is 16 residues long. The CDR3 sequence: CASSLMSGRITGELFF. The DNA of the CDR3 is TGTGCCAGCAGCTTAATGTCGGGGCGGATCACCGGGGAGCTGTTTTTT.

This clonotype was counted between two and nine times. CDR3: CASSRTQAGANVLTF. As DNA, the CDR3 is TGTGCCAGCAGTCGGACCCAAGCGGGGGCCAACGTCCTGACTTTC. The chain carries TRBV7-3 and TRBJ2-6; D gene ambiguous. The CDR3 is 15 residues long. The germline V gene encodes CDR1 SGHTA and CDR2 FQGTGA. V lost 6 bases, J lost 4 bases, and 13 bases lay in between.

This chain joins TRBV7-8 and TRBJ1-1; TRBD1 aligns across 9 bases. The CDR3 is 18 amino acids. Trimming took 5 bases from V and 2 from J; bases not matched to a gene: 15. Germline V gives CDR1 SGHVS, CDR2 FQNEAQ. In DNA, the CDR3 is TGTGCCAGCAGCCTACGGACAGGGGCTATAACACATAACACTGAAGCTTTCTTT. It specifies CASSLRTGAITHNTEAFF.